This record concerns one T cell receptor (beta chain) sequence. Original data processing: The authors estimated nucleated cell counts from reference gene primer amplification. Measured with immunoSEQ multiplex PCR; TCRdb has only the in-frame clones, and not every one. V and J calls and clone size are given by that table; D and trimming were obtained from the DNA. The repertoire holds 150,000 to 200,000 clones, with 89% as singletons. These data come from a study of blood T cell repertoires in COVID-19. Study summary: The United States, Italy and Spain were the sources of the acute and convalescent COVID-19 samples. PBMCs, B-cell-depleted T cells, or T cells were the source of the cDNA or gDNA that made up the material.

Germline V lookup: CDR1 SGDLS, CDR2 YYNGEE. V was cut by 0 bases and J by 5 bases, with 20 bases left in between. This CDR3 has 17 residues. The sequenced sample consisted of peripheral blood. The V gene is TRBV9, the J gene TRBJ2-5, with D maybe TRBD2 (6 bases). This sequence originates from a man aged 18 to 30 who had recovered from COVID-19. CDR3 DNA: TGTGCCAGCAGCGTAGAAGAGTTCGGGAGAGGAGGGGAGACCCAGTACTTC. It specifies CASSVEEFGRGGETQYF.